This entry concerns a single T cell receptor (beta chain). The target of this receptor is not known. With the read ending 3 residues before the CDR3 end, the germline J gene is used to fill in that end. The V end gives up 0 bases and the J end 5 bases, leaving 2 bases in the junction not matched to a gene. The germline V gene yields SGHVS for CDR1 and FQNEAQ for CDR2. Reading from cysteine to phenylalanine, the CDR3 counts 14 amino acids. The DNA has 33 bases, all within the CDR3, and is read from base 1. This entry is derived from a study of T cells in women clearing cervical HPV infection (dated by TCRdb to 2017 to 2018). Turning to the overall study: The cases were roughly 23 women with histologically confirmed HPV16-related CIN3 or worse, and 2 of those women had invasive cancers. The controls were about 26 women whose single incident HPV16 infection cleared within 12 months with no development of precancer or cancer. Blood from cases was collected at the visit at which the lesion was first identified, whereas blood from controls was collected once infection was no longer detected. Among cases, blood sampling occurred a median of about 160 days after lesion detection, with an interquartile range of about 90 to 230 days. Since HLA typing was available for only a few women, HLA type could not be ruled out as a confounder. Nested within Costa Rica's Guanacaste HPV Natural History Study, an exploratory proof-of-principle case-control study compared TCR repertoires across cervical HPV16 outcomes. Cases and controls were matched on year of sample collection and on age within five years. Cases had a median age of roughly 35 years compared with roughly 41 for controls, and baseline characteristics showed no significant differences between the groups. In the parent cohort, around 9,800 women aged 18 or older were enrolled in Guanacaste, Costa Rica, during about 1993 to 1995 and then followed for 7 to 8 years. As quality controls, five blinded duplicates were added to each group, bringing the total to roughly 60 samples made up of approximately 50 participants and ten or so replicates. Results the study describes overall, beyond this receptor: Significantly higher TCR repertoire richness was observed in CIN3+ cases than in controls across sequencing depths, whereas no difference in evenness was found. The cross-sectional design could not show whether associations preceded infection or resulted from it; effector/memory subsets and HPV-specific T cells were not isolated. Lower TRBV6-7 relative abundance was observed in cases than in controls (roughly 0.12% versus 0.15%; Bonferroni P = 0.0008). Because the number of T cells in each sample was unknown, differences in richness could reflect differing T-cell content rather than repertoire biology. Cases were distinguished from controls with an estimated AUC of 0.65 to 0.85 by random forest classifiers combining richness and V gene abundances.

TCR beta CDR3 regions were amplified by multiplex PCR from an average of about 1,100 ng genomic DNA per sample using the immunoSEQ assay. Primer bias was corrected in the assay by using a complete synthetic TCR repertoire to establish an amplification baseline. The amplicons were sequenced on the Illumina platform. The original methods were these. Sequences were error-corrected by clustering with frequency ratios and a modified nearest-neighbor algorithm and were then analyzed in the immunoSEQ Analyzer with IMGT gene definitions. At each rarefaction depth, TCR richness and evenness were averaged over 20 rarefaction repeats, and samples with fewer sequences than the depth were excluded. Wilcoxon rank sum tests with FDR correction were used to compare relative abundances of V, D and J genes between the groups. For the blinded duplicates, the intraclass correlation was roughly 96% for TCR richness and averaged approximately 76% across roughly 65 gene segments. Imported from immuneACCESS, the table was reduced by TCRdb to in-frame sequences with V and J called. These copies leave out some clones; in studies compared against another copy, an unresolved V gene accounts for under half, and the cause of the remainder is not known. That table supplies the V and J calls and clone size; D and trimming were determined from the DNA. The table of this sample itemizes some 41,000 clones. Under 7% of the sample is held by the ten biggest clonotypes.

Every participant had a single incident cervical HPV16 infection, and women with prevalent HPV16 infections were excluded. Cervical HPV DNA was detected with MY09/MY11 PCR, and genotyping was done by dot-blot hybridization. Roughly 15 mL of heparinized blood were centrifuged, and the buffy coat was aliquoted, frozen at -30°C, then stored at -80°C. Genomic DNA was extracted from buffy coat specimens using QIAGEN kits. The receptor comes from a woman aged 18 to 69 with a cervical HPV16 infection that either progressed to CIN3+ or cleared (not recorded which). Sequenced input: blood buffy coat. This chain joins TRBV7-8 to TRBJ1-2, with 8 bases in between that match TRBD1. The CDR3 reads as follows: CASSLAQGAYGYTF. Partial CDR3 DNA: TGTGCCAGCAGCTTAGCGCAGGGGGCGTATGGC.